These 3 T cell receptor beta chains originate from one sample sequenced in a study of T cell responses to AZD1222 COVID-19 vaccine. Here immunoSEQ multiplex PCR was the method, and the copy in TCRdb shows in-frame clones only, minus some. Among approximately 100,000 clones listed, 70% to 90% were seen once. This specimen was peripheral blood, taken 28 days after the second AZD1222 dose. These receptors originate from an adult who received the AZD1222 COVID-19 vaccine.

The chain is built from TRBV9 and TRBJ2-1; no clear D gene. The CDR3 totals 14 residues. V lost 0 bases and J 8 bases, leaving 12 bases between the germline ends. Germline-derived CDR1 and CDR2 are SGDLS and YYNGEE. CDR3 protein: CASSVDGLADEQFF. Here the CDR3 DNA reads TGTGCCAGCAGCGTAGACGGATTAGCCGATGAGCAGTTCTTC.

In nucleotides, the CDR3 is TGTGCCAGCTCCACCGGGACAGCCTATGGCTACACCTTC. Protein product: CASSTGTAYGYTF. The chain recombines TRBV2 with TRBJ1-2; 7 positions match TRBD1. V shed 8 bases, J shed 4 bases, and the junction held 7 bases outside the gene matches. Germline CDR1 is SNHLY and CDR2 is FYNNEI. The CDR3 is 13 residues long.

This chain uses TRBV5-4 with TRBJ1-4; D gene unclear. The CDR3 loop spans 15 amino acids. Per the germline V gene, CDR1 is SGHNT and CDR2 is YYREEE (reference sequence). The V and J ends lost 4 bases and 7 bases respectively, with 17 bases between them. The CDR3 DNA is TGTGCCAGCAGCGCGGGGTCGACCGAGGGTGAAAAACTGTTTTTT. It codes for CASSAGSTEGEKLFF.